Listed below are T cell receptor beta chains from one sample, sequenced in a study of T cell changes during pregnancy in multiple sclerosis. Only in-frame clones appear in the TCRdb table, and some are missing; sequencing was by immunoSEQ multiplex PCR. Here the sample spans tens of thousands of clones, 80% to 95% being singletons. This material consisted of peripheral blood, taken in the second trimester of pregnancy. These receptors all stem from a female donor with multiple sclerosis, enrolled in a pregnancy study. CDR3s include the opening cysteine and the closing phenylalanine or tryptophan. Each record gives: CDR3 length, clone size, D gene, V gene, J gene, CDR3 protein, CDR3 DNA. A D gene is named only where the DNA matches it firmly. Clone size appears in some rows only: once, few, many, or a class for an expanded clone.

15,-,TRBD2,TRBV5-8,TRBJ2-7,CASSWRVAGGGEQYF,TGTGCCAGCAGCTGGCGAGTAGCGGGAGGGGGAGAGCAGTACTTC
15,-,TRBD1,TRBV2,TRBJ1-6,CASRTGGIYNSPLHF,TGTGCCAGCAGGACAGGGGGCATTTATAATTCACCCCTCCACTTT
14,-,TRBD1,TRBV10-3,TRBJ1-1,CAISNTGVLSEAFF,TGTGCCATCAGCAATACAGGGGTATTGTCTGAAGCTTTCTTT
14,-,-,TRBV27,TRBJ1-1,CASTGMGSDTEAFF,TGTGCCAGCACAGGGATGGGGTCGGACACTGAAGCTTTCTTT
16,-,-,TRBV5-6,TRBJ1-1,CASSLVPGHGYTEAFF,TGTGCCAGCAGCTTGGTCCCAGGGCATGGGTACACTGAAGCTTTCTTT
14,-,TRBD2,TRBV7-7,TRBJ2-7,CASSIKLAVGEQYF,TGTGCTAGCAGCATAAAACTAGCGGTCGGCGAGCAGTACTTC
18,-,-,TRBV5-1,TRBJ2-1,CASSFLGGFSSSYNEQFF,TGCGCCAGCAGCTTCCTTGGAGGGTTCTCTAGCTCCTACAATGAGCAGTTCTTC
17,once,-,TRBV7-8,TRBJ2-3,CASSSTSRGAGTDTQYF,TGTGCCAGCAGCTCCACCTCCCGGGGGGCGGGCACAGATACGCAGTATTTT
14,-,-,TRBV30,TRBJ2-7,CAWSAGYSSYEQYF,TGTGCCTGGAGTGCGGGATATAGCTCCTACGAGCAGTACTTC
17,-,TRBD1,TRBV19,TRBJ1-5,CASSIGYRGSGNQPQHF,TGTGCCAGTAGTATAGGATACAGGGGCTCGGGCAATCAGCCCCAGCATTTT
15,-,-,TRBV7-2,TRBJ1-2,CASSLGGAINYGYTF,TGTGCCAGCAGCTTAGGTGGAGCCATCAACTATGGCTACACCTTC
13,-,-,TRBV6-5,TRBJ1-5,CASSSAPGQPQHF,TGTGCCAGCAGTTCTGCCCCAGGCCAGCCCCAGCATTTT
17,-,TRBD2,TRBV6-1,TRBJ2-1,CASSGGSARGVRNEQFF,TGTGCCAGCAGTGGAGGTAGTGCGCGGGGGGTGCGGAATGAGCAGTTCTTC
14,-,TRBD1,TRBV5-5,TRBJ1-5,CASSHGTGGQPQHF,TGTGCCAGCAGCCACGGGACAGGGGGTCAGCCCCAGCATTTT
14,-,-,TRBV5-5,TRBJ1-1,CASSLLTAGVEAFF,TGTGCCAGCAGCTTACTCACCGCAGGGGTCGAAGCTTTCTTT
15,-,TRBD1,TRBV9,TRBJ2-7,CASSVAGTGAVEQYF,TGTGCCAGCAGCGTAGCAGGGACAGGGGCAGTCGAGCAGTACTTC
13,-,TRBD1,TRBV29-1,TRBJ1-2,CSVAGQGLRGYTF,TGCAGCGTTGCGGGACAGGGTCTCAGAGGCTACACCTTC
11,-,-,TRBV29-1,TRBJ1-1,CSVAGYNEAFF,TGCAGCGTTGCAGGGTATAATGAAGCTTTCTTT
19,-,-,TRBV4-1,TRBJ1-1,CASSQRTLIRDLEKTEAFF,TGCGCCAGCAGCCAAAGAACTTTAATTCGGGATCTAGAAAAAACTGAAGCTTTCTTT
14,-,-,TRBV7-9,TRBJ1-1,CASSRTDPGAEAFF,TGTGCCAGCAGTCGAACGGACCCCGGGGCTGAAGCTTTCTTT
16,-,-,TRBV28,TRBJ2-4,CASSFNYEGAKNIQYF,TGTGCCAGCAGTTTCAATTACGAGGGAGCCAAAAACATTCAGTACTTC
14,-,TRBD1,TRBV18,TRBJ2-5,CASSRRTGQETQYF,TGTGCCAGCTCACGAAGGACAGGACAAGAGACCCAGTACTTC
17,-,-,TRBV4-3,TRBJ1-4,CASSQDGVKATNEKLFF,TGCGCCAGCAGCCAAGATGGAGTCAAAGCAACTAATGAAAAACTGTTTTTT
19,-,TRBD1,TRBV28,TRBJ1-2,CASRRIIGQGTFGVYGYTF,TGTGCCAGCAGGCGCATAATTGGACAGGGTACTTTCGGTGTCTATGGCTACACCTTC